Presented here are 12 T cell receptor beta chains from one specimen sequenced in a study of immune evolution from preneoplasia to lung adenocarcinoma. Profiled with immunoSEQ multiplex PCR; TCRdb holds only in-frame clones, not every one. This sample has roughly 8,100 clones; 70% to 80% occur once, and the top ten carry 8.5%. Sequenced: FFPE atypical adenomatous hyperplasia tissue from the lung. The subset here: atypical adenomatous hyperplasia (AAH), lung preneoplasia. These receptors all stem from an older donor with lung adenocarcinoma. Some clones in this sample may be carry-over from other donors' samples.

This clone has more than one count but fewer than ten. This sequence joins TRBV4-3 and TRBJ2-2, with a possible D match to TRBD1 (7 bases). The germline CDR1 and CDR2 sequences are LGHNA and YSLEER. The CDR3 sequence is 18 residues long. V was clipped by 0 bases and J by 1 base, with 15 bases between them. The CDR3 region is CASSQDLGGTVNTGELFF. Here the CDR3 DNA reads TGCGCCAGCAGCCAAGATCTGGGCGGGACAGTGAACACCGGGGAGCTGTTTTTT.

CDR3 coding DNA: TGCGCCAGCAGCTTAGCGGGGGGGGCAGATACGCAGTATTTT. This translates into CASSLAGGADTQYF. The chain recombines TRBV5-1 with TRBJ2-3; 10 nucleotides match TRBD2. V lost 2 bases and J lost 4; bases outside the gene matches: 1. The CDR3 covers 14 residues. Germline V lookup: CDR1 SGHRS, CDR2 YFSETQ.

The chain links TRBV6-1 to TRBJ1-1, with TRBD1 matching 7 bases. Germline V lookup: CDR1 MNHNS, CDR2 SASEGT. The CDR3 is 14 amino acids. V was pared by 4 bases and J by 2 bases, with 4 bases of the junction left unmatched. The CDR3 coding sequence is TGTGCCAGCAGTGTGGGGACAGAAAACACTGAAGCTTTCTTT. This translates into CASSVGTENTEAFF.

This clone was seen a few times. The V call is TRBV5-1, the J call TRBJ1-2; D is possibly TRBD1 (5 bases). The CDR3 is 15 amino acids. The germline CDR1 and CDR2 sequences are SGHRS and YFSETQ. Between the trimmed V and J ends, which lost 2 bases and 4 bases, there was a span of 15 bases. CDR3 amino acids: CASSLITGGSYGYTF. As DNA, the CDR3 is TGCGCCAGCAGCTTAATCACAGGTGGGAGCTATGGCTACACCTTC.

The gene calls are TRBV14 and TRBJ1-1, with a weak D call TRBD1 (6 bases). Germline CDR1 and CDR2: SGHDN and FVKESK. This CDR3 region has 14 residues. The germline V and J ends were trimmed by 6 bases and 1 base, with 12 bases remaining between them. The CDR3 loop reads CASSWGLENTEAFF. DNA of the CDR3: TGTGCCAGCAGTTGGGGGCTGGAGAACACTGAAGCTTTCTTT.

The chain recombines TRBV7-6 with TRBJ2-7, with D tentatively TRBD2 (6 bases). The V end was cut by 0 bases, the J end by 6 bases, with 12 bases between. CDR1 SGHVS and CDR2 FNYEAQ come from the germline V gene. This CDR3 spans 14 amino acids. Here the CDR3 DNA reads TGTGCCAGCAGCTTAGCGCGGGGCAACTCCGAGCAGTACTTC. Translated, it gives CASSLARGNSEQYF.

The chain is built from TRBV2 and TRBJ2-1; possibly TRBD2 for D (6 bases). Germline lookup yields CDR1 SNHLY and CDR2 FYNNEI. V lost 5 bases to trimming and J lost 8 bases, with 13 bases between them. The CDR3 is 13 amino acids. CDR3 sequence: CASSPTSRDEQFF. The CDR3 region has the DNA TGTGCCAGCAGTCCAACTAGCCGGGATGAGCAGTTCTTC.

The chain couples TRBV30 to TRBJ2-2; TRBD1 might be the D (6 bases). Trimming stripped 2 bases from V and 6 bases from J, with 16 bases between. The CDR3 loop spans 15 amino acids. Germline values: CDR1 GTSNPN, CDR2 SVGIG (reference sequence). CDR3 amino acids: CAWSPGQSRPGELFF. DNA for the CDR3: TGTGCCTGGAGTCCCGGACAGTCCCGGCCCGGGGAGCTGTTTTTT.

This clone was observed a few times. The chain employs TRBV7-9 and TRBJ2-7, with TRBD2 as a possible D gene (5 bases). Per the germline V gene, CDR1 is SEHNR and CDR2 is FQNEAQ (reference sequence). Trimming stripped 5 bases from V and 3 bases from J, with 11 bases between. The CDR3 runs 13 residues. CDR3 sequence (DNA): TGTGCCAGCAGCCGGAGCGGATACTACGAGCAGTACTTC. It yields the protein CASSRSGYYEQYF.

This clone has a handful of counts. The V and J genes are TRBV5-1 and TRBJ2-3, with 7 nucleotides matching TRBD1. Germline CDR1 is SGHRS and CDR2 is YFSETQ. Germline trimming cut 4 bases from V and 1 base from J; bases unmatched to any gene: 6. The length of the CDR3 is 15 residues. The CDR3 here is CASSLGTARTDTQYF. CDR3 nucleotides: TGCGCCAGCAGCCTCGGGACAGCTCGCACAGATACGCAGTATTTT.

The genes are TRBV7-6 and TRBJ2-1, with TRBD1 identical over 11 bases. CDR3 length: 15 amino acids. Trimming at V came to 3 bases and at J to 4 bases, leaving 2 bases not matched to a gene. Germline V gene sequence: CDR1 SGHVS, CDR2 FNYEAQ. The DNA for the CDR3 is TGTGCCAGCAGCTTGGGACAGGGGGATTACAATGAGCAGTTCTTC. Amino acids: CASSLGQGDYNEQFF.

Of note for this clone: At one boundary the junction diverges from the germline segment, which might be a read error. Other DNA variants within this sample encode the same CDR3. This chain uses TRBV6-1 with TRBJ1-2; D unresolved. Germline assignment: CDR1 MNHNS and CDR2 SASEGT. CDR3 length equals 12 residues. As DNA, the CDR3 is TGTGCTAGCAGTAAGGGTACGCAGGCGTTGGCCTTC. It is translated as CASSKGTQALAF.